Shown below are 16 T cell receptor beta chains from a single sample sequenced in a study of cytomegalovirus exposure and HLA in healthy donors. This table comes from immunoSEQ multiplex PCR, and its TCRdb copy is limited to in-frame clones, with some not included. Here the sample spans about 120,000 clones, about nine tenths being singletons. Sequenced material: PBMCs. These receptors originate from a woman between 18 and 29 years old in good health and CMV-seronegative.

Of note for this clone: Other DNA sequences of this sample code for an identical CDR3. The chain uses TRBV5-1 and TRBJ2-7, with D possibly being TRBD2 (5 bases). Germline CDR1 is SGHRS and CDR2 is YFSETQ. CDR3 length: 14 residues. The ends were cut back, 3 bases at V and 0 bases at J, with 10 bases in the middle. In DNA form, the CDR3 reads TGCGCCAGCAGCTCCCCCGGGGACTCCTACGAGCAGTACTTC. Amino acids: CASSSPGDSYEQYF.

The chain couples TRBV5-6 to TRBJ1-2; 10 bases are a match to TRBD1. Per germline, CDR1 SGHDT and CDR2 YYEEEE. The V segment lost 2 bases and the J segment 8 bases; nucleotides outside the gene matches: 3. CDR3 length: 13 amino acids. DNA of the CDR3: TGTGCCAGCAGCTTAGGGACAGGGGTCGGCTACACCTTC. Amino acids: CASSLGTGVGYTF. The variable domain in full, with the rest retrieved from reference TRBV5-6 and TRBJ1-2, is DAGVTQSPTHLIKTRGQQVTLRCSPKSGHDTVSWYQQALGQGPQFIFQYYEEEERQRGNFPDRFSGHQFPNYSSELNVNALLLGDSALYLCASSLGTGVGYTFGSGTRLTVV.

The chain carries TRBV5-1 and TRBJ2-3; perhaps TRBD1 as D (6 bases). Trimming left V 4 bases short and J 2 bases short, with 14 bases between. Germline V gives CDR1 SGHRS, CDR2 YFSETQ. The CDR3 contains 15 residues. As DNA, the CDR3 is TGCGCCAGCAGCCCTCGGACAGCTTACACAGATACGCAGTATTTT. Its protein is CASSPRTAYTDTQYF.

The chain carries TRBV2 and TRBJ1-2; maybe TRBD1 (6 bases). Trimming removed 6 bases at V and 0 bases at J, with 11 bases between. This CDR3 region has 14 residues. Germline loops: CDR1 SNHLY, CDR2 FYNNEI. The CDR3 nucleotides are TGTGCCAGCAGGTCCAGGGGAGCTAACTATGGCTACACCTTC. Translating it yields CASRSRGANYGYTF.

The rearrangement joins TRBV7-8 to TRBJ2-2; D is perhaps TRBD2 (5 bases). Trimming took 1 base from V and 0 from J, leaving 12 bases between them. The CDR3 sequence is 17 residues long. CDR1 and CDR2 (germline): SGHVS, FQNEAQ. CDR3 sequence: CASSLVRAVTNTGELFF. The DNA of the CDR3 is TGTGCCAGCAGCTTAGTAAGAGCGGTTACGAACACCGGGGAGCTGTTTTTT.

V gene TRBV28 combines with J gene TRBJ2-3; D ambiguous. Between the trimmed V and J ends, which lost 3 bases and 0 bases, there was a span of 10 bases. This CDR3 is 15 amino acids long. CDR1 and CDR2 from the germline V gene are MDHEN and SYDVKM. The CDR3 reads CASSLSQPSTDTQYF. The CDR3 nucleotides read TGTGCCAGCAGTTTGTCACAGCCTAGCACAGATACGCAGTATTTT.

The CDR3 sequence is CASSLGHTTDTQYF. In DNA form, the CDR3 reads TGTGCCAGCAGTCTGGGACATACCACAGATACGCAGTATTTT. The chain recombines TRBV28 with TRBJ2-3; a possible D gene is TRBD1 (6 bases). Deletions cut 5 bases from V and 2 bases from J, with 11 bases between. CDR3 size: 14 residues. Germline loops: CDR1 MDHEN, CDR2 SYDVKM.

The chain couples TRBV11-3 to TRBJ2-6, with D perhaps matching TRBD2 (7 bases). The germline V gene has CDR1 SGHNT and CDR2 YENEEA. Trimming took off 10 bases at V and 0 bases at J, with 19 bases between the two ends. The CDR3 sequence is 17 residues long. The CDR3 spells CATSPGGPASGANVLTF. The CDR3 DNA sequence: TGTGCCACCTCGCCCGGGGGGCCAGCCTCTGGGGCCAACGTCCTGACTTTC. Drawing the rest from reference TRBV11-3 and TRBJ2-6, the complete variable domain is EAGVVQSPRYKIIEKKQPVAFWCNPISGHNTLYWYLQNLGQGPELLIRYENEEAVDDSQLPKDRFSAERLKGVDSTLKIQPAELGDSAVYLCATSPGGPASGANVLTFGAGSRLTVL.

This sequence joins TRBV28 and TRBJ2-7, with 9 positions matching TRBD1. The length of the CDR3 is 14 residues. The germline gives CDR1 MDHEN, CDR2 SYDVKM. Trimming at V came to 6 bases and at J to 4 bases, leaving 7 bases not matched to a gene. CDR3 region: CASSGRTGAYEQYF. For the CDR3, the DNA is TGTGCCAGCAGCGGCAGGACAGGGGCGTACGAGCAGTACTTC.

This chain uses TRBV19 with TRBJ1-5; D is perhaps TRBD1 (5 bases). V was clipped by 7 bases and J by 7 bases, with 11 bases between them. The germline V gene encodes CDR1 LNHDA and CDR2 SQIVND (reference sequence). The CDR3 covers 12 residues. The CDR3 DNA is TGTGCCAGTACCAGCGGGGACCAGCCCCAGCATTTT. Protein product: CASTSGDQPQHF.

The chain employs TRBV5-8 and TRBJ1-2; D unresolved. This CDR3 has 13 amino acids. The germline CDR1 and CDR2 sequences are SGHTS and YDEGEE. V gave up 3 bases and J gave up 2 bases, with 8 bases separating them. The CDR3 sequence: CASSSGHNYGYTF. Written as DNA, the CDR3 is TGTGCCAGCAGCTCGGGTCACAACTATGGCTACACCTTC.

The chain joins TRBV9 to TRBJ2-1, with a tentative D call TRBD2 (6 bases). Germline assignment: CDR1 SGDLS and CDR2 YYNGEE. CDR3 length: 16 amino acids. V was clipped by 4 bases and J by 0 bases, with 14 bases between them. CDR3: CASSPWGSGSYNEQFF. CDR3 DNA: TGTGCCAGCAGCCCCTGGGGTAGCGGCTCCTACAATGAGCAGTTCTTC.

The chain joins TRBV11-3 to TRBJ2-7, with 8 bases fitting TRBD1. J was trimmed by 6 bases and V by 5 bases; bases with no gene match: 9. The CDR3 sequence is 14 residues long. CDR1 and CDR2 from the germline V gene are SGHNT and YENEEA. The CDR3: CASSAGQGFSEQYF. CDR3 DNA: TGTGCCAGCAGCGCCGGACAGGGATTTTCCGAGCAGTACTTC.

The J gene is TRBJ2-1, the V gene TRBV11-2; 11 positions match TRBD2. Germline lookup yields CDR1 SGHAT and CDR2 FQNNGV. This CDR3 region has 14 residues. V lost 4 bases, J lost 5 bases, and 1 base stayed unmatched. CDR3 region: CASSSGLADNEQFF. The DNA for the CDR3 is TGTGCCAGCAGCTCGGGACTAGCGGACAATGAGCAGTTCTTC.

The genes are TRBV5-1 and TRBJ2-7; 8 bases are shared with TRBD2. V shed 4 bases, J shed 4 bases, and the junction held 10 bases outside the gene matches. The CDR3 consists of 15 residues. The germline V gene has CDR1 SGHRS and CDR2 YFSETQ. CDR3 loop: CASSPLGTSGYEQYF. The DNA for the CDR3 is TGCGCCAGCAGCCCCTTGGGGACTAGTGGATACGAGCAGTACTTC.

This clone was picked up one time. This chain connects TRBV7-8 to TRBJ2-7; 12 bases match TRBD1. Per germline, CDR1 SGHVS and CDR2 FQNEAQ. The trim removed 6 bases at V and 3 bases at J, leaving 18 bases unmatched. The CDR3 has 19 amino acids. Here the CDR3 reads CASRQSGTGGPGPLYEQYF. DNA of the CDR3: TGTGCCAGCAGACAAAGCGGGACAGGGGGCCCCGGACCCCTCTACGAGCAGTACTTC.